This is a list of T cell receptor beta chains from one sample in a study of blood T cell repertoires in COVID-19. The protocol was immunoSEQ multiplex PCR, while the TCRdb copy is restricted to in-frame clones and leaves out a portion. The sample records some 100,000 clones, more than 75% being singletons. Sequenced material: peripheral blood. All receptors come from a woman older than 75 with active COVID-19. CDR3s include the opening cysteine and the closing phenylalanine or tryptophan. A D gene is named only where the DNA matches it firmly. A clone size is listed for some rows: how often the clone was seen (once, few, many), or a class if it is expanded.

>TRBV7-3|TRBJ2-6|NA|once
CASSLTGGSGANVLTF
TGTGCCAGCAGCTTAACGGGGGGCTCTGGGGCCAACGTCCTGACTTTC
>TRBV7-3|TRBJ1-5|NA|NA
CARSPTRDSSSNQPQHF
TGTGCCAGATCACCGACACGGGACTCCTCTAGCAATCAGCCCCAGCATTTT
>TRBV19|TRBJ2-7|NA|NA
CASSIMDGGTYEQYF
TGTGCCAGTAGTATAATGGATGGGGGGACCTACGAGCAGTACTTC
>TRBV5-4|TRBJ2-7|NA|few
CASSLDGQLNEQYF
TGTGCCAGCAGCTTGGACGGACAGCTGAACGAGCAGTACTTC
>TRBV3-1/TRBV3-2|TRBJ1-1|TRBD1|NA
CASSQLTGQGAITEAFF
TGTGCCAGCAGCCAACTGACGGGACAGGGGGCTATCACTGAAGCTTTCTTT
>TRBV25-1|TRBJ2-5|TRBD1|NA
CASSEFGRGYQETQYF
TGTGCCAGCAGTGAATTCGGCAGGGGGTACCAAGAGACCCAGTACTTC
>TRBV2|TRBJ1-6|NA|NA
CASRKGGNSPLHF
TGTGCCAGCAGGAAAGGGGGTAATTCACCCCTCCACTTT
>TRBV27|TRBJ1-2|NA|few
CASSYRVGYGYTF
TGTGCCAGCAGTTACAGGGTTGGCTATGGCTACACCTTC
>TRBV7-9|TRBJ1-5|NA|NA
CASSQSGGNQPQHF
TGTGCCAGCAGCCAGTCCGGGGGTAATCAGCCCCAGCATTTT
>TRBV7-2|TRBJ2-5|NA|NA
CASSLGPSGETQYF
TGTGCCAGCAGCTTAGGCCCTAGTGGAGAGACCCAGTACTTC
>TRBV18|TRBJ1-5|NA|NA
CASSPNSQSAGANQPQHF
TGTGCCAGCTCACCAAATAGCCAGTCTGCGGGGGCTAATCAGCCCCAGCATTTT
>TRBV6-5|TRBJ2-7|TRBD2|NA
CASSTTSGRYEQYF
TGTGCCAGCAGTACGACTAGCGGGAGGTACGAGCAGTACTTC
>TRBV6-1|TRBJ1-1|NA|once
CASSELGQNMNTEAFF
TGTGCCAGCAGTGAGCTAGGACAGAACATGAACACTGAAGCTTTCTTT
>TRBV19|TRBJ2-7|TRBD1|NA
CASSPRTGRGQYF
TGTGCCAGTAGTCCCCGGACAGGACGCGGGCAGTACTTC
>TRBV14|TRBJ2-7|TRBD2|many
CASSQATDSGLAGETGEQYF
TGTGCCAGCAGCCAAGCCACGGACTCCGGACTAGCGGGAGAAACGGGGGAGCAGTACTTC
>TRBV28|TRBJ2-7|TRBD2|NA
CASSSLSGSHYEQYF
TGTGCCAGCAGCTCCCTTAGCGGGAGCCACTACGAGCAGTACTTC
>TRBV28|TRBJ2-1|TRBD2|NA
CASTTPSGTYNEQFF
TGTGCCAGCACTACCCCTAGCGGGACATACAATGAGCAGTTCTTC
>TRBV5-4|TRBJ2-3|TRBD2|once
CASSLGSGRADTQYF
TGTGCCAGCAGCTTGGGGAGCGGGAGGGCAGATACGCAGTATTTT
>TRBV18|TRBJ2-7|TRBD1|NA
CASSPGQGNYEQYF
TGTGCCAGCTCACCTGGACAGGGGAACTACGAGCAGTACTTC
>TRBV2|TRBJ2-2|NA|NA
CASRSGGLYTGELFF
TGTGCCAGCAGGTCAGGGGGACTTTACACCGGGGAGCTGTTTTTT
>TRBV27|TRBJ1-2|NA|NA
CASSFRGLNYGYTF
TGTGCCAGCAGTTTTCGGGGGTTAAACTATGGCTACACCTTC
>TRBV28|TRBJ2-7|NA|NA
CASSLTSYEQYF
TGTGCCAGCAGTTTAACCAGCTACGAGCAGTACTTC
>TRBV6-2/TRBV6-3|TRBJ1-5|NA|few
CASSYTPRGNSNQPQHF
TGTGCCAGCAGTTACACACCAAGGGGGAATAGCAATCAGCCCCAGCATTTT
>TRBV4-1|TRBJ2-3|TRBD2|NA
CASSQFSGGSTDTQYF
TGCGCCAGCAGCCAGTTTAGCGGGGGGTCCACAGATACGCAGTATTTT
>TRBV9|TRBJ2-3|TRBD2|NA
CASSVVASGRADTQYF
TGTGCCAGCAGCGTAGTGGCTAGCGGGAGGGCCGATACGCAGTATTTT
>TRBV19|TRBJ2-5|NA|NA
CASSMRETQYF
TGTGCCAGTAGTATGCGGGAGACCCAGTACTTC
>TRBV28|TRBJ2-1|TRBD2|NA
CASSLGLAENNEQFF
TGTGCCAGCAGTCTGGGGCTAGCGGAAAACAATGAGCAGTTCTTC
>TRBV6-6|TRBJ2-3|TRBD1|NA
CASNFRRTGGTDTQYF
TGTGCCAGCAACTTCCGTCGGACAGGGGGAACAGATACGCAGTATTTT
>TRBV28|TRBJ2-7|TRBD1|NA
CGGTVGYEQYF
TGTGGGGGGACAGTCGGATACGAGCAGTACTTC
>TRBV7-9|TRBJ2-1|TRBD2|NA
CASSNGLAYNEQFF
TGTGCCAGCAGCAACGGACTAGCGTACAATGAGCAGTTCTTC
>TRBV27|TRBJ2-1|NA|NA
CASSFSPYNEQFF
TGTGCCAGCAGTTTCTCCCCCTACAATGAGCAGTTCTTC
>TRBV18|TRBJ2-5|NA|NA
CASSPAGNGETQYF
TGTGCCAGCTCACCGGCAGGGAATGGAGAGACCCAGTACTTC
>TRBV4-2|TRBJ2-3|NA|NA
CASSQFSRGGGLTDTQYF
TGTGCCAGCAGCCAATTCTCGAGAGGGGGAGGGCTCACAGATACGCAGTATTTT
>TRBV20-1|TRBJ2-1|NA|NA
CSASLGDEQFF
TGCAGTGCCAGTCTAGGGGATGAGCAGTTCTTC
>TRBV5-1|TRBJ2-7|TRBD1|NA
CASSSQASKGAHEQYF
TGCGCCAGCAGCTCACAGGCCTCTAAGGGGGCCCACGAGCAGTACTTC
>TRBV7-9|TRBJ2-1|TRBD1|NA
CASRRQGDEQFF
TGTGCCAGCAGACGTCAGGGGGATGAGCAGTTCTTC
>TRBV19|TRBJ1-2|NA|NA
CASSDGGSSFNYGYTF
TGTGCCAGTAGCGACGGCGGCAGCTCGTTTAACTATGGCTACACCTTC
>TRBV19|TRBJ1-4|NA|NA
CASSIRPGGGTNEKLFF
TGTGCCAGTAGTATCCGCCCCGGTGGGGGGACTAATGAAAAACTGTTTTTT
>TRBV5-5|TRBJ1-1|TRBD1|NA
CASSFFQGQMNTEAFF
TGTGCCAGCAGCTTTTTCCAGGGACAGATGAACACTGAAGCTTTCTTT
>TRBV25-1|TRBJ1-1|TRBD1|NA
CASSERGRVTEAFF
TGTGCCAGCAGTGAAAGGGGGCGGGTCACTGAAGCTTTCTTT
>TRBV27|TRBJ2-1|NA|NA
CASSFFEDNEQFF
TGTGCCAGCAGTTTTTTTGAGGACAATGAGCAGTTCTTC
>TRBV19|TRBJ2-6|NA|NA
CASSTGYGANVLTF
TGTGCCAGTAGTACAGGATATGGGGCCAACGTCCTGACTTTC
>TRBV5-1|TRBJ2-1|TRBD2|NA
CASSATGTSGSWVYNEQFF
TGCGCCAGCAGCGCTACCGGGACTAGCGGGAGTTGGGTCTACAATGAGCAGTTCTTC
>TRBV7-2|TRBJ1-6|NA|NA
CASSSGVYNSPLHF
TGTGCCAGCAGCTCCGGAGTCTATAATTCACCCCTCCACTTT
>TRBV10-3|TRBJ2-1|TRBD1|NA
CAISERVVFDRGNNEQFF
TGTGCCATCAGTGAAAGGGTAGTCTTCGACAGGGGGAACAATGAGCAGTTCTTC
>TRBV2|TRBJ2-5|NA|NA
CASREGTQYF
TGTGCCAGCCGAGAGGGGACCCAGTACTTC
>TRBV15|TRBJ2-5|TRBD2|NA
CATSRGGRGPKETQYF
TGTGCCACCAGCAGAGGTGGGAGGGGACCCAAAGAGACCCAGTACTTC
>TRBV6-5|TRBJ2-4|NA|NA
CASSYSTVSGKNIQYF
TGTGCCAGCAGTTACTCGACAGTGTCAGGGAAAAACATTCAGTACTTC
>TRBV7-2|TRBJ2-2|NA|once
CASSPTGDTGELFF
TGTGCCAGCAGCCCTACAGGTGACACCGGGGAGCTGTTTTTT
>TRBV9|TRBJ2-3|TRBD2|NA
CASSRLTSADTQYF
TGTGCCAGCAGCCGCTTAACTAGCGCAGATACGCAGTATTTT
>TRBV2|TRBJ1-5|NA|NA
CASRGGPLGNQPQHF
TGTGCCAGCAGGGGCGGGCCGCTTGGCAATCAGCCCCAGCATTTT
>TRBV2|TRBJ1-5|NA|NA
CASREDGIYNQPQHF
TGTGCCAGCAGGGAGGACGGGATCTACAATCAGCCCCAGCATTTT
>TRBV20-1|TRBJ1-2|NA|once
CSAWGLDGYTF
TGCAGTGCTTGGGGACTAGATGGCTACACCTTC
>TRBV4-2|TRBJ2-5|NA|NA
CASSQDGTGQETQYF
TGTGCCAGCAGCCAAGACGGGACTGGCCAAGAGACCCAGTACTTC
>TRBV5-5|TRBJ2-5|NA|once
CASSFTGFMETQYF
TGTGCCAGCAGCTTTACAGGGTTCATGGAGACCCAGTACTTC